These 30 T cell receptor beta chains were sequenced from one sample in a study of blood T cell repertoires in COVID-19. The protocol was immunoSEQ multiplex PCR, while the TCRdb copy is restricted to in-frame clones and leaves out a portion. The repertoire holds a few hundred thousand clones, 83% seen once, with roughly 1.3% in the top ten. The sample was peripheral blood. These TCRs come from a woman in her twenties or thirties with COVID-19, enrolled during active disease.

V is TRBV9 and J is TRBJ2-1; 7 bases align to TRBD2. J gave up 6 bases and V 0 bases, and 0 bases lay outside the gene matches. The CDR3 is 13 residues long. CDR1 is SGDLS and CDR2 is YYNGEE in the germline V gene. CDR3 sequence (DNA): TGTGCCAGCAGCGTAGGGGGGGGCAATGAGCAGTTCTTC. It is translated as CASSVGGGNEQFF.

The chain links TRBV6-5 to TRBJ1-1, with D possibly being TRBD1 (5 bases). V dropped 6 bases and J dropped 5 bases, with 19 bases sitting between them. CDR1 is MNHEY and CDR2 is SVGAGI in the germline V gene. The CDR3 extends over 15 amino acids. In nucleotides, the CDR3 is TGTGCCAGCAGCTTCACGACAGTTTCGTTGACTGAAGCTTTCTTT. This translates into CASSFTTVSLTEAFF.

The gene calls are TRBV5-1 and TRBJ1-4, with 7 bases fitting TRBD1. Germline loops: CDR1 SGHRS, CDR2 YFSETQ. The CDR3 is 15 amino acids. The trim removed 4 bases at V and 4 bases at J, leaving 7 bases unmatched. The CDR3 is CASSRTGTDNEKLFF. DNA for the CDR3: TGCGCCAGCAGCAGAACCGGGACAGATAATGAAAAACTGTTTTTT.

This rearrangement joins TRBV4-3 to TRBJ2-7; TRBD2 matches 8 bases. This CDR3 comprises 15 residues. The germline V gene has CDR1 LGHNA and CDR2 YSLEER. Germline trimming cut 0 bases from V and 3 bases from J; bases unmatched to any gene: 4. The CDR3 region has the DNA TGCGCCAGCAGCCAAGAGCCGAGCGGGAGCTACGAGCAGTACTTC. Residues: CASSQEPSGSYEQYF.

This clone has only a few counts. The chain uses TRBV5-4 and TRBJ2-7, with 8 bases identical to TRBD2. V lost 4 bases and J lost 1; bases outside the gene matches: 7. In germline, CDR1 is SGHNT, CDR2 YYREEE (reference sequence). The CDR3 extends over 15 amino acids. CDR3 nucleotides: TGTGCCAGCAGCGCCGGGACTAGTCCATCCTACGAGCAGTACTTC. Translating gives CASSAGTSPSYEQYF.

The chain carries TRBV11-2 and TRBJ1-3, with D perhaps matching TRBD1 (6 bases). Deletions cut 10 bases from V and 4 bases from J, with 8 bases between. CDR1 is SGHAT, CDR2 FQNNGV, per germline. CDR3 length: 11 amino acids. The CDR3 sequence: CATTGGNTIYF. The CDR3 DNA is TGTGCCACTACAGGGGGAAACACCATATATTTT.

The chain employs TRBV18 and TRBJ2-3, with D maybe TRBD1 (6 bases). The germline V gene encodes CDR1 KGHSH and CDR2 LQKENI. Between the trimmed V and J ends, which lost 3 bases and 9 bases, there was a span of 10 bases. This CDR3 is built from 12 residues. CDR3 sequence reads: CASSPGQETQYF. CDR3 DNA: TGTGCCAGCTCACCGGGACAAGAGACGCAGTATTTT.

CDR3 sequence: CASSPTSRVEAFF. CDR3 bases: TGTGCCAGCAGCCCCACTAGCAGAGTCGAAGCTTTCTTT. The chain is built from TRBV3-1 (or the pseudogene TRBV3-2) and TRBJ1-1; D gene unclear. V dropped 4 bases and J dropped 8 bases, with 14 bases sitting between them. The CDR3 totals 13 residues. CDR1 and CDR2 from the germline V gene are LGHDT and YNNKEL (reference sequence).

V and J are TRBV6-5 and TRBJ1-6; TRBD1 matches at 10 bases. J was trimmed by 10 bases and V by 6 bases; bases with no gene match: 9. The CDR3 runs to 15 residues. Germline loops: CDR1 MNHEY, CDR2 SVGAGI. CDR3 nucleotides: TGTGCCAGCAGCTCCTGGACAGGGGGAGGGTCACCCCTCCACTTT. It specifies CASSSWTGGGSPLHF.

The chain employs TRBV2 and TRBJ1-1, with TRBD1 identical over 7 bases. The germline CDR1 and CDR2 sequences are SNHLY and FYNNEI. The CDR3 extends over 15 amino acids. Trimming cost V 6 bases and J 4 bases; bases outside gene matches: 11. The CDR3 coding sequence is TGTGCCAGCAGCGACCTAGGACAGGCGGGCACTGAAGCTTTCTTT. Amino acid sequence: CASSDLGQAGTEAFF.

The DNA for the CDR3 is TGTGCCAGCAGCTTAGGGGAAGGGGGCAAAAACATTCAGTACTTC. The encoded protein is CASSLGEGGKNIQYF. V gene TRBV7-9 combines with J gene TRBJ2-4; TRBD1 might be the D (6 bases). This CDR3 has 15 residues. V gave up 1 base and J gave up 3 bases, with 10 bases separating them. CDR1 is SEHNR and CDR2 is FQNEAQ in the germline V gene (reference sequence).

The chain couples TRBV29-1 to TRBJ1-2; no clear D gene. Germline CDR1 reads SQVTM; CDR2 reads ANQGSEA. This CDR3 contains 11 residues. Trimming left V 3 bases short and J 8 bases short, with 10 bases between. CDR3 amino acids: CSVDITVGYTF. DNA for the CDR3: TGCAGCGTTGACATAACGGTGGGCTACACCTTC.

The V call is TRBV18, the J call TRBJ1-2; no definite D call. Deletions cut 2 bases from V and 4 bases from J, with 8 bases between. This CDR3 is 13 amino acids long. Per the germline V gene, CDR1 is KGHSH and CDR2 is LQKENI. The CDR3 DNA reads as TGTGCCAGCTCACCAGCGGCTAGCTATGGCTACACCTTC. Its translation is CASSPAASYGYTF.

The CDR3 region has the DNA TGTGCCTGGAGTGTACGTGGGAGGGAGCAGTTCTTC. Protein sequence: CAWSVRGREQFF. The chain has TRBV30 and TRBJ2-1, with TRBD2 as a possible D gene (6 bases). Trimming stripped 0 bases from V and 10 bases from J, with 10 bases between. The germline V gene has CDR1 GTSNPN and CDR2 SVGIG (reference sequence). The CDR3 runs to 12 residues.

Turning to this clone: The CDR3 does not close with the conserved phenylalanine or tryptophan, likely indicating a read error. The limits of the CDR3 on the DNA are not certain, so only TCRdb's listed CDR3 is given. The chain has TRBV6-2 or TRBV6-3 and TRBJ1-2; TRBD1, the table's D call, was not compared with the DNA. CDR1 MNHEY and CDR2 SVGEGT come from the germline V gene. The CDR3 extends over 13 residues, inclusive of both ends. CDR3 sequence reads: CASSGPGQGARSL.

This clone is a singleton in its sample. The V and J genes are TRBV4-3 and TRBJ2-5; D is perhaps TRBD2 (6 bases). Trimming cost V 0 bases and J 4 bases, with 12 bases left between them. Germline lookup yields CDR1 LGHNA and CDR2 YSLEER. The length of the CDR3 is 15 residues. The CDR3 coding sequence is TGCGCCAGCAGCCAAGACGTGCGGCGGGGAGAGACCCAGTACTTC. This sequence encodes CASSQDVRRGETQYF.

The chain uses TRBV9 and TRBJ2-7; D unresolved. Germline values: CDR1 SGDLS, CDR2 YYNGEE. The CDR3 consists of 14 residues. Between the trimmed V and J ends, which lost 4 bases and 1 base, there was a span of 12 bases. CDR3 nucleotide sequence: TGTGCCAGCAGCACACACAGTTCTTCCTACGAGCAGTACTTC. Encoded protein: CASSTHSSSYEQYF.

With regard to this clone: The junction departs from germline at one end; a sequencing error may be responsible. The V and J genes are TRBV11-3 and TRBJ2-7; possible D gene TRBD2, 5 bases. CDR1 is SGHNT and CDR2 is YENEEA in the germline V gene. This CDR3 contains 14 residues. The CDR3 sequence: CASSAGGSAWPQDF. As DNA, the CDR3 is TGTGCCAGCAGCGCAGGAGGTAGCGCATGGCCCCAGGACTTC. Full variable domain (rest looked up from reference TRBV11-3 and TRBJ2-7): EAGVVQSPRYKIIEKKQPVAFWCNPISGHNTLYWYLQNLGQGPELLIRYENEEAVDDSQLPKDRFSAERLKGVDSTLKIQPAELGDSAVYLCASSAGGSAWPQDFGPGTRLTVT.

The CDR3 DNA reads TGTGCCAGCAGCCCTCCGGGAACTGGTAGTGAAGCCCAGTACTTC. Translated, it gives CASSPPGTGSEAQYF. V usage is TRBV7-9 and J usage is TRBJ2-5; D perhaps matches TRBD2 (5 bases). This CDR3 contains 15 residues. Germline CDR1 reads SEHNR; CDR2 reads FQNEAQ (reference sequence). Trimming removed 5 bases at V and 9 bases at J, with 22 bases between.

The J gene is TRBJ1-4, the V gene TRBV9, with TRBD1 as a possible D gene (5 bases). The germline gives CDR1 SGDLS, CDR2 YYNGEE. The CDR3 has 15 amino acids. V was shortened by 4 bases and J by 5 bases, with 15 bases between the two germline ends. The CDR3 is CASSPGGNPNEKLFF. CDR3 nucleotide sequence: TGTGCCAGCAGCCCCGGGGGGAATCCGAATGAAAAACTGTTTTTT.

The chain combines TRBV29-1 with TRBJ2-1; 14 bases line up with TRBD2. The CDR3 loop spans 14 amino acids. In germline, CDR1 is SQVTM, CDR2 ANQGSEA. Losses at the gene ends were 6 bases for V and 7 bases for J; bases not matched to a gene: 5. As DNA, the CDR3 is TGCAGCGTCGGACTAGCGGGGGGCCAAAATGAGCAGTTCTTC. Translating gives CSVGLAGGQNEQFF.

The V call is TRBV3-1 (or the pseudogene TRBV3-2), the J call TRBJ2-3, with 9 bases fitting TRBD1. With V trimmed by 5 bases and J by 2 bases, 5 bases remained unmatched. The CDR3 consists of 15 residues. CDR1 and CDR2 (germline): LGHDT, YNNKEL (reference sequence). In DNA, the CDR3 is TGTGCCAGCAGCATTAGGACAGGGGACACAGATACGCAGTATTTT. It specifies CASSIRTGDTDTQYF.

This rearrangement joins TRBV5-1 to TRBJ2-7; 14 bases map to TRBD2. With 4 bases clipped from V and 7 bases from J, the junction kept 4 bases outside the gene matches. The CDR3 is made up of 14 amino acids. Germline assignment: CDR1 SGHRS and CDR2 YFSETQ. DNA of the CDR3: TGCGCCAGCAGCCTGGGACTAGCGGGAGAAGAGCAGTACTTC. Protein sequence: CASSLGLAGEEQYF. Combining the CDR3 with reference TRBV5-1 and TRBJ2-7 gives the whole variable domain KAGVTQTPRYLIKTRGQQVTLSCSPISGHRSVSWYQQTPGQGLQFLFEYFSETQRNKGNFPGRFSGRQFSNSRSEMNVSTLELGDSALYLCASSLGLAGEEQYFGPGTRLTVT.

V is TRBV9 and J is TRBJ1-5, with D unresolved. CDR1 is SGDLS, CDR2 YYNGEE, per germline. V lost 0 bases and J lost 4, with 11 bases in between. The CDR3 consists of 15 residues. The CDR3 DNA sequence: TGTGCCAGCAGCGTAGATGACGGCAGGAATCAGCCCCAGCATTTT. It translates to CASSVDDGRNQPQHF.

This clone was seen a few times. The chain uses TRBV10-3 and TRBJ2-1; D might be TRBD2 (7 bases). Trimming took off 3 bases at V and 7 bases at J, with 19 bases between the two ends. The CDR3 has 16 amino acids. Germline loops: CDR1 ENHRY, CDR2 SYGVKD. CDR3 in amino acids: CAISDKGGEGQNEQFF. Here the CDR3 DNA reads TGTGCCATCAGTGATAAAGGGGGGGAGGGCCAGAATGAGCAGTTCTTC.

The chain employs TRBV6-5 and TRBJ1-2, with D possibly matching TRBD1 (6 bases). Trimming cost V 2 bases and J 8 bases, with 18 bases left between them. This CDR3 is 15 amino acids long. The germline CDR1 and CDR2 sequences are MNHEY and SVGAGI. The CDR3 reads CASSYRAGDQYGYTF. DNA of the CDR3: TGTGCCAGCAGTTACAGGGCAGGGGATCAATACGGCTACACCTTC.

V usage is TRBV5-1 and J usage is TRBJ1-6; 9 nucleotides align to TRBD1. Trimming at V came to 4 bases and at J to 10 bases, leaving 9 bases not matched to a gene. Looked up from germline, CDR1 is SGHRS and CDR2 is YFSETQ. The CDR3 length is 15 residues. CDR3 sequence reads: CASSQSGQGISPLHF. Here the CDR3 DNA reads TGCGCCAGCAGCCAGTCGGGACAGGGAATCTCACCCCTCCACTTT.

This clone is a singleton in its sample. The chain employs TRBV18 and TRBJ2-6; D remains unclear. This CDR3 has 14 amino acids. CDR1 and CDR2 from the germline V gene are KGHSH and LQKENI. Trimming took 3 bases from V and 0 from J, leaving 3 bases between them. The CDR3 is CASSPNSGANVLTF. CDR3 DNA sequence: TGTGCCAGCTCACCTAACTCTGGGGCCAACGTCCTGACTTTC.

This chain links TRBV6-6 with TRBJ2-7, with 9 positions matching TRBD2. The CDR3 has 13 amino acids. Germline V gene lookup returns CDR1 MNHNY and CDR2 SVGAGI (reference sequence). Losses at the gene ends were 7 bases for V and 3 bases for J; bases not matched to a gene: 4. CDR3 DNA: TGTGCCAGCAATCTTAGCGGGGGCTACGAGCAGTACTTC. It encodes CASNLSGGYEQYF.

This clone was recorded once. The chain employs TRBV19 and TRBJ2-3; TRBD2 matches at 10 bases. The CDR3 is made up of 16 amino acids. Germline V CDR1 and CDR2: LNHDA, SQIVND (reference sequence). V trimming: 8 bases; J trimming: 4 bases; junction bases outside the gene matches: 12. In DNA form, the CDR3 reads TGTGCCAGTCGCTCCGCGAGCGGGAGGGGCGCAGATACGCAGTATTTT. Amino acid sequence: CASRSASGRGADTQYF.